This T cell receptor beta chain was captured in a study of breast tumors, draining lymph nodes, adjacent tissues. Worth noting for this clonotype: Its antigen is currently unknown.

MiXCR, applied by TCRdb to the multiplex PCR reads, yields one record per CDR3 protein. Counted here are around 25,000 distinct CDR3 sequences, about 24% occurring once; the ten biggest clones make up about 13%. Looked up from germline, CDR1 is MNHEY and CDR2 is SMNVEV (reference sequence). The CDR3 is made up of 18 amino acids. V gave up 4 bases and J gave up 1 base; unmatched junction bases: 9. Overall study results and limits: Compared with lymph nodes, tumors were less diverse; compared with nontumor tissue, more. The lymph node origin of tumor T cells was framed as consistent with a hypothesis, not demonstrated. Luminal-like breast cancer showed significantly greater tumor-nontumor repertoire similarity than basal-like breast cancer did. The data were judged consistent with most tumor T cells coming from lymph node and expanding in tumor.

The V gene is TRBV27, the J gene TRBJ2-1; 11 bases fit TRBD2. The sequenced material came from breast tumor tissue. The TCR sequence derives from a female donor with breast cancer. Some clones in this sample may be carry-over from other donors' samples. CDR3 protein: CASSSGLTSGRSYNEQFF. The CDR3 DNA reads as TGTGCCAGCAGTTCGGGGCTTACTAGCGGGAGATCCTACAATGAGCAGTTCTTC.